These T cell receptor beta chains were read from a single sample in a study of CD8 T cells in Susac syndrome. TCRdb itself ran the immunoSEQ multiplex PCR reads through MiXCR, one entry per CDR3 protein. This table has hundreds of thousands of distinct CDR3 sequences, 95% appearing once. Specimen: CD4+ T cells from PBMCs. These receptors came from a human donor with multiple sclerosis. CDR3s include the opening cysteine and the closing phenylalanine or tryptophan. A D gene is named only where the DNA matches it firmly. A clone size is listed for some rows: how often the clone was seen (once, few, many), or a class if it is expanded.

J gene,D gene,clone size,V gene,CDR3 protein,CDR3 DNA
TRBJ2-7,.,.,TRBV3-1,CASSQDPVSYEQYF,TGTGCCAGCAGCCAAGATCCGGTTTCCTACGAGCAGTACTTC
TRBJ1-1,.,once,TRBV20-1,CSARDSGGIRAFF,TGCAGTGCTAGAGATTCTGGCGGCATTCGGGCTTTCTTT
TRBJ2-7,TRBD2,.,TRBV7-6,CASSLERTSYEQYF,TGTGCCAGCAGCTTAGAACGGACTAGCTACGAGCAGTACTTC
TRBJ2-2,TRBD1,.,TRBV27,CASSLYRTGVAPSTGELFF,TGTGCCAGCAGTTTGTATCGGACAGGGGTCGCTCCGTCCACCGGGGAGCTGTTTTTT
TRBJ1-2,.,.,TRBV15,CATSHVGTGYTF,TGTGCCACCAGCCACGTTGGGACTGGCTACACCTTC
TRBJ2-1,TRBD2,.,TRBV15,CATSVERGSYNEQFF,TGTGCCACCAGCGTCGAGCGGGGGTCCTACAATGAGCAGTTCTTC
TRBJ2-1,.,.,TRBV25-1,CASRQDPYNEQFF,TGTGCCAGTAGACAGGACCCCTACAATGAGCAGTTCTTC
TRBJ2-1,TRBD2,few,TRBV14,CASSQAGGSEQFF,TGTGCCAGCAGCCAAGCGGGGGGTAGTGAGCAGTTCTTC
TRBJ2-4,.,.,TRBV13,CASSSFGGGNIQYF,TGTGCCAGCAGCTCCTTCGGGGGTGGAAACATTCAGTACTTC
TRBJ2-2,TRBD1,.,TRBV9,CASSVVDRGANTGELFF,TGTGCCAGCAGCGTAGTAGACAGGGGAGCGAACACCGGGGAGCTGTTTTTT
TRBJ1-2,.,few,TRBV20-1,CSARGTNYGYTF,TGCAGTGCTAGAGGGACTAACTATGGCTACACCTTC
TRBJ1-1,.,.,TRBV20-1,CSASIGLNTEAFF,TGCAGTGCTAGCATAGGACTGAACACTGAAGCTTTCTTT
TRBJ2-7,TRBD1,.,TRBV2,CASRDYGGTGGNEQYF,TGTGCCAGCAGAGACTACGGCGGGACAGGGGGAAACGAGCAGTACTTC
TRBJ2-3,TRBD1,.,TRBV7-2,CASSGGQGGTDTQYF,TGTGCCAGCAGCGGGGGACAGGGGGGCACAGATACGCAGTATTTT
TRBJ1-6,.,.,TRBV25-1,CASSAQGPNYNSPLHF,TGTGCCAGCAGTGCCCAGGGCCCTAATTATAATTCACCCCTCCACTTT
TRBJ2-1,.,.,TRBV29-1,CSVEWGRMGEQFF,TGCAGCGTTGAATGGGGTAGAATGGGGGAGCAGTTCTTC
TRBJ2-5,.,.,TRBV12-3/TRBV12-4,CASSPPRGTQYF,TGTGCCAGCAGCCCACCCCGAGGGACCCAGTACTTC
TRBJ2-7,.,.,TRBV29-1,CSVRNLRGSYEQYF,TGCAGCGTCCGAAATCTCCGGGGCTCCTACGAGCAGTACTTC
TRBJ2-1,.,.,TRBV20-1,CSASSQVNSYNEQFF,TGCAGTGCTAGTAGCCAGGTCAACTCCTACAATGAGCAGTTCTTC
TRBJ2-4,.,.,TRBV29-1,CSVSLINIQYF,TGCAGCGTTAGCTTGATAAACATTCAGTACTTC
TRBJ2-1,.,.,TRBV3-1,CASSRPSLRRGDNEQFF,TGTGCCAGCAGCCGGCCCAGTCTCCGACGAGGGGACAATGAGCAGTTCTTC
TRBJ2-3,TRBD2,.,TRBV6-1,CASSPGTSGSAPDTQYF,TGTGCCAGCAGTCCCGGGACTAGCGGGAGTGCCCCAGATACGCAGTATTTT
TRBJ1-2,.,.,TRBV25-1,CASSTFVDNGGYTF,TGTGCCAGCAGTACGTTTGTGGATAACGGGGGCTACACCTTC
TRBJ1-6,TRBD1,.,TRBV6-5,CASSFRPTGIDNSPLHF,TGTGCCAGCAGTTTCCGCCCGACAGGGATTGATAATTCACCCCTCCACTTT
TRBJ2-3,.,.,TRBV29-1,CSVSESQDTQYF,TGCAGCGTCTCTGAATCCCAAGATACGCAGTATTTT
TRBJ1-2,.,.,TRBV30,CAWSRGEDYGYTF,TGTGCCTGGTCTCGGGGAGAAGACTATGGCTACACCTTC
TRBJ2-1,.,.,TRBV9,CASSVVWQLPHEQFF,TGTGCCAGCAGCGTAGTTTGGCAACTCCCCCATGAGCAGTTCTTC
TRBJ1-1,.,.,TRBV20-1,CSSTGPDSEAFF,TGCAGTTCCACAGGGCCGGACTCTGAAGCTTTCTTT
TRBJ2-7,TRBD1,.,TRBV10-2,CASSSAGTGANEQYF,TGCGCCAGTTCGTCAGCGGGGACAGGGGCCAACGAGCAGTACTTC
TRBJ2-2,TRBD2,.,TRBV27,CASSLRELGLAAGELFF,TGTGCCAGCAGTTTAAGGGAGCTTGGACTAGCGGCCGGGGAGCTGTTTTTT
TRBJ2-5,TRBD2,.,TRBV25-1,CASTPPASSGRQETQYF,TGTGCCAGCACCCCTCCCGCTTCGAGCGGGAGGCAAGAGACCCAGTACTTC
TRBJ2-4,TRBD2,.,TRBV2,CASGRLAGNIQYF,TGTGCCAGCGGGAGACTAGCGGGAAACATTCAGTACTTC
TRBJ1-2,.,.,TRBV2,CASSTSGLDGYTF,TGTGCCAGCAGTACCAGTGGGCTAGATGGCTACACCTTC
TRBJ2-1,TRBD1,.,TRBV29-1,CSVEVGQGVVQFF,TGCAGCGTTGAAGTTGGACAGGGGGTGGTGCAGTTCTTC
TRBJ2-7,.,.,TRBV29-1,CSAFGGRETYEQYF,TGCAGCGCCTTCGGGGGTAGGGAAACCTACGAGCAGTACTTC
TRBJ1-5,TRBD1,.,TRBV20-1,CSARETGGIQPQHF,TGCAGTGCTAGAGAAACAGGGGGAATTCAGCCCCAGCATTTT
TRBJ1-1,TRBD1,.,TRBV20-1,CSAGQGVLAFF,TGCAGTGCGGGACAGGGAGTGTTAGCTTTCTTT
TRBJ2-7,.,.,TRBV29-1,CSVRSGTASVEQYF,TGCAGCGTCAGGTCCGGGACGGCCTCGGTCGAGCAGTACTTC
TRBJ2-3,TRBD2,.,TRBV7-9,CASSHETVAGDTQYF,TGTGCCAGCAGCCATGAAACAGTAGCGGGAGATACGCAGTATTTT
TRBJ2-3,.,.,TRBV7-3,CASSDVKASGSTDTQYF,TGTGCCAGCAGCGATGTGAAGGCAAGCGGTAGCACAGATACGCAGTATTTT
TRBJ1-2,.,.,TRBV2,CASSEQSAGYTF,TGTGCCAGCAGTGAACAAAGTGCTGGCTACACCTTC
TRBJ1-1,.,.,TRBV5-7,CASSYLPGVTTEAFF,TGTGCCAGCAGCTACCTACCAGGGGTAACGACTGAAGCTTTCTTT
TRBJ2-5,.,.,TRBV29-1,CSATPGRGQGETQYF,TGCAGCGCCACCCCGGGGAGGGGGCAGGGAGAGACCCAGTACTTC
TRBJ2-7,.,.,TRBV7-2,CASSLGRLYRQYF,TGTGCCAGCAGCTTAGGGCGGTTGTATCGGCAGTACTTC
TRBJ1-5,.,.,TRBV6-6,CASSSGPHQPQHF,TGTGCCAGCAGTTCGGGACCCCATCAGCCCCAGCATTTT
TRBJ2-1,TRBD1,.,TRBV7-3,CASSPGDRGDNEQFF,TGTGCCAGCAGCCCAGGGGACAGGGGGGACAATGAGCAGTTCTTC
TRBJ2-5,.,.,TRBV4-2,CASSQDPIRGAKGETQYF,TGTGCCAGCAGCCAAGATCCGATACGGGGTGCTAAGGGAGAGACCCAGTACTTC
TRBJ1-2,.,once,TRBV18,CASSQDARGRVDGYTF,TGTGCCAGCTCACAAGATGCCAGGGGCAGAGTTGATGGCTACACCTTC
TRBJ2-1,.,.,TRBV29-1,CSVRGQIQLLYNEQFF,TGCAGCGTCCGCGGACAGATTCAATTATTATACAATGAGCAGTTCTTC
TRBJ2-7,.,.,TRBV7-2,CASRIESAAAHEQYF,TGTGCCAGCAGAATAGAGTCGGCAGCAGCCCACGAGCAGTACTTC